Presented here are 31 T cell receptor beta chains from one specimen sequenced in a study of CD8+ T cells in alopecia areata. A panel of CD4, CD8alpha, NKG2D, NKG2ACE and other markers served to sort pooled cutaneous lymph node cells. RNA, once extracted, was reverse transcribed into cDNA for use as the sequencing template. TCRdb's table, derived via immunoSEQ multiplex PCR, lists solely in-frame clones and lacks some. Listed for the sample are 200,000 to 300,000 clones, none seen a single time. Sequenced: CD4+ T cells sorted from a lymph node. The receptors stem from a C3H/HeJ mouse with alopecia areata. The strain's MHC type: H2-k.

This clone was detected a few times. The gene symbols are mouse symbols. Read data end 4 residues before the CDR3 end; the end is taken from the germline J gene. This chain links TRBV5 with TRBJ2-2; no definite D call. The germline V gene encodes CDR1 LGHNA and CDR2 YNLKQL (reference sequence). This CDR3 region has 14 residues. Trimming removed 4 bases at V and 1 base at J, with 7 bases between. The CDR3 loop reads CASSPDINTGQLYF. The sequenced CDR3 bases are TGTGCCAGCAGCCCCGACATAAACACCGGG.

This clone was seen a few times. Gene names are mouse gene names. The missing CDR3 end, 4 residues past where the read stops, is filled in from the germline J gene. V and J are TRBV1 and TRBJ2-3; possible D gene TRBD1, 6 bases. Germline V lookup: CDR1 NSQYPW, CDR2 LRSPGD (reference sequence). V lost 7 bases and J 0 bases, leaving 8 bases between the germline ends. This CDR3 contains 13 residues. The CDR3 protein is CTCTGASAETLYF. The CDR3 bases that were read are TGCACCTGCACAGGGGCGAGTGCAGAA.

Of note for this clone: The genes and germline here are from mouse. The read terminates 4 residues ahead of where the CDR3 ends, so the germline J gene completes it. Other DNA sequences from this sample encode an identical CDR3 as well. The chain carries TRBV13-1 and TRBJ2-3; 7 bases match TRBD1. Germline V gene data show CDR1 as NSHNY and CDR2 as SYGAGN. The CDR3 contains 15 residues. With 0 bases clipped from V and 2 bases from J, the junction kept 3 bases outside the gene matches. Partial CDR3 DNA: TGTGCCAGCAGTGATGCAGGGGGTGATGCAGAA. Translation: CASSDAGGDAE. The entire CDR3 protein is CASSDAGGDAETLYF.

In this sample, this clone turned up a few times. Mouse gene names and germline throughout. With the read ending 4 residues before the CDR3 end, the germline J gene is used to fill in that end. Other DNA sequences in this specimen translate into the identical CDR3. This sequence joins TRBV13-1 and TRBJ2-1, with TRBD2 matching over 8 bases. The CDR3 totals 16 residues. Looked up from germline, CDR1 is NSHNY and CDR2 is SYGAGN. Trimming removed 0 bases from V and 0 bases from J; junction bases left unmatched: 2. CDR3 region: CASSDAGGYNYAEQFF. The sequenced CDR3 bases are TGTGCCAGCAGTGATGCTGGGGGGTATAACTATGCT.

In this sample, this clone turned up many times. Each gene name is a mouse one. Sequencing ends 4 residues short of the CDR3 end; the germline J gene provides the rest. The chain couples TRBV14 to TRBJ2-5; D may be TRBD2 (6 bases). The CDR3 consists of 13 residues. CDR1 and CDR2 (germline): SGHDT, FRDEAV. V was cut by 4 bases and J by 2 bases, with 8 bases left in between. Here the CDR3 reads CASSPGVQDTQYF. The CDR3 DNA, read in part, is TGTGCCAGCAGTCCTGGGGTCCAAGAC.

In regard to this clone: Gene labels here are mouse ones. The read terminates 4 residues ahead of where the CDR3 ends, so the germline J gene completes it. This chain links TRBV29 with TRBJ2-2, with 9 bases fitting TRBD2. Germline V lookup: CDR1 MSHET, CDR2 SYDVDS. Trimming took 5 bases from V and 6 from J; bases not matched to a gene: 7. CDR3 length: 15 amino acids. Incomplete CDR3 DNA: TGTGCTAGCAGTCGACTGGGGGTCCGGGCCGGG. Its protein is CASSRLGVRAG. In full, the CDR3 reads CASSRLGVRAGQLYF.

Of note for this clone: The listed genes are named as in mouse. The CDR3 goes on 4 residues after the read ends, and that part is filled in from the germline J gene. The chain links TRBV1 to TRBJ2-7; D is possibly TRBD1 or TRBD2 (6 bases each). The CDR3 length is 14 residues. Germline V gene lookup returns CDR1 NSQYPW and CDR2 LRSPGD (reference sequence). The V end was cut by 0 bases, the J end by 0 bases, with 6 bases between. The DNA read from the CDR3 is TGCACCTGCAGTGCAGAGGGGGCCTCCTAT. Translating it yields CTCSAEGASY. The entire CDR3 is CTCSAEGASYEQYF.

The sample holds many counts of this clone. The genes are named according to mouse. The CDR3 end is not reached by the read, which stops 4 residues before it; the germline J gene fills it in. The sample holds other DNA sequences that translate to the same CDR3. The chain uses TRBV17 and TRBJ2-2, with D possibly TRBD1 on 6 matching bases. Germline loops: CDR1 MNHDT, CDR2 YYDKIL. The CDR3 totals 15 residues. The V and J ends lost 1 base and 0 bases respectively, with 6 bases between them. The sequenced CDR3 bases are TGTGCTAGCAGTAGAGGGACAGCAAACACCGGG. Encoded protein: CASSRGTANTG. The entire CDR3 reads CASSRGTANTGQLYF. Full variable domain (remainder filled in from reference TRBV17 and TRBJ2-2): DTTVKQNPRYKLARVGKPVNLICSQTMNHDTMYWYQKKPNQAPKLLLFYYDKILNREADTFEKFQSSRPNNSFCSLYIGSAGLEYSAMYLCASSRGTANTGQLYFGEGSKLTVL.

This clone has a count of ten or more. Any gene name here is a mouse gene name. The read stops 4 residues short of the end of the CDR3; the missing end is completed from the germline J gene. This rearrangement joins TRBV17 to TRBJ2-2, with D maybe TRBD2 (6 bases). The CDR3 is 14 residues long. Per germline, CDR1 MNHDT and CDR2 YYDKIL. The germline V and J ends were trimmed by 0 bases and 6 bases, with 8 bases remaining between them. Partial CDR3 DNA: TGTGCTAGCAGTAGAGAGTGGACTGCCGGG. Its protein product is CASSREWTAG. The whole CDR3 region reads CASSREWTAGQLYF.

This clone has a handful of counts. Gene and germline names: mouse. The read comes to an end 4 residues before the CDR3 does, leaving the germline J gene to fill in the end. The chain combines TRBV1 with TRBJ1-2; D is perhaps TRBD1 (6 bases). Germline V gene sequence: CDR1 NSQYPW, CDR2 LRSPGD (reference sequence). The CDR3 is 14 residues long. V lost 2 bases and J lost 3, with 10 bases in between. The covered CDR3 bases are TGCACCTGCAGTGCAACAGGGTTGGACTCC. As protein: CTCSATGLDS. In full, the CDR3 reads CTCSATGLDSDYTF.

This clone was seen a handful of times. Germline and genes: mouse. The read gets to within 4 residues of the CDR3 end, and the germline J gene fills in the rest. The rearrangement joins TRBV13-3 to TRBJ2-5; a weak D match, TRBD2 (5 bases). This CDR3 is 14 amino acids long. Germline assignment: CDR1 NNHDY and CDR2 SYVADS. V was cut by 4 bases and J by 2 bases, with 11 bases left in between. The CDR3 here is CASSLAGIQDTQYF. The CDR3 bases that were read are TGTGCCAGCAGTCTCGCTGGGATCCAAGAC.

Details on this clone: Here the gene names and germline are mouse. The covered CDR3 bases are TGTGCCAGCAGCTTACAGGGTGCAGAA. Translated, it gives CASSLQGAE. The whole CDR3 sequence reads CASSLQGAETLYF. The chain has TRBV4 and TRBJ2-3; D is perhaps TRBD1 (5 bases). The read is 4 residues too short to cover the CDR3 end, so that end is filled in from the germline J gene. CDR1 is LGHDT and CDR2 is YNNKQL in the germline V gene (reference sequence). Trimming left V 4 bases short and J 1 base short, with 6 bases between. The CDR3 consists of 13 residues.

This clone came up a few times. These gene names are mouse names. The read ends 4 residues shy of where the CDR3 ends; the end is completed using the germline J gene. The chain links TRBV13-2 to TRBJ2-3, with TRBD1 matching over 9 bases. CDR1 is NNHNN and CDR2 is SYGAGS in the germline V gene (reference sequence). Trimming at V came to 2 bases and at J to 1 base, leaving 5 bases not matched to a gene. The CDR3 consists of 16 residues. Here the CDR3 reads CASGEHRGRGAETLYF. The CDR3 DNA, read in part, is TGTGCCAGCGGTGAACACAGGGGGCGAGGTGCAGAA.

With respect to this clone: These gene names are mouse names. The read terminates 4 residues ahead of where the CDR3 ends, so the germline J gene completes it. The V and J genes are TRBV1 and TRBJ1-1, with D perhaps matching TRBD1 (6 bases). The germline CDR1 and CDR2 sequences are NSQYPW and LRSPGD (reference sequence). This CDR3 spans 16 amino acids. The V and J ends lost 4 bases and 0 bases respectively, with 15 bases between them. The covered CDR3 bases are TGCACCTGCAGTGGAAGACAGGTTGGGGCAAACACA. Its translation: CTCSGRQVGANT. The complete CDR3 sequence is CTCSGRQVGANTEVFF. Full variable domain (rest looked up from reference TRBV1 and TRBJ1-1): VTLLEQNPRWRLVPRGQAVNLRCILKNSQYPWMSWYQQDLQKQLQWLFTLRSPGDKEVKSLPGADYLATRVTDTELRLQVANMSQGRTLYCTCSGRQVGANTEVFFGKGTRLTVV.

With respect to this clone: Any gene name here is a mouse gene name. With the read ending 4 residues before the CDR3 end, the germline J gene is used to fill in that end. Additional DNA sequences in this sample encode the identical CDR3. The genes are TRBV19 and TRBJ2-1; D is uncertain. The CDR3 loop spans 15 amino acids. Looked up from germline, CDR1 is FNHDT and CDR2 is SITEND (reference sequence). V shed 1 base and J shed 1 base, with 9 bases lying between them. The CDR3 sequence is CASSISGGNYAEQFF. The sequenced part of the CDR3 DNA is TGTGCCAGCAGTATATCGGGTGGGAACTATGCT. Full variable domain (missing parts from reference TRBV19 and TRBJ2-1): GGIITQTPKFLIGQEGQKLTLKCQQNFNHDTMYWYRQDSGKGLRLIYYSITENDLQKGDLSEGYDASREKKSSFSLTVTSAQKNEMAVFLCASSISGGNYAEQFFGPGTRLTVL.

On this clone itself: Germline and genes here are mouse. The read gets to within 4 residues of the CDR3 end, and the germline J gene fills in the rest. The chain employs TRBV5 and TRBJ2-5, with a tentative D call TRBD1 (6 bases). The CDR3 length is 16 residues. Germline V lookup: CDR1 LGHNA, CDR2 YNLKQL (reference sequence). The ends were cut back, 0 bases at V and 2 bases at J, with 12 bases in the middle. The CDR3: CASSQDPDRFQDTQYF. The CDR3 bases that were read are TGTGCCAGCAGCCAAGATCCGGACAGATTCCAAGAC.

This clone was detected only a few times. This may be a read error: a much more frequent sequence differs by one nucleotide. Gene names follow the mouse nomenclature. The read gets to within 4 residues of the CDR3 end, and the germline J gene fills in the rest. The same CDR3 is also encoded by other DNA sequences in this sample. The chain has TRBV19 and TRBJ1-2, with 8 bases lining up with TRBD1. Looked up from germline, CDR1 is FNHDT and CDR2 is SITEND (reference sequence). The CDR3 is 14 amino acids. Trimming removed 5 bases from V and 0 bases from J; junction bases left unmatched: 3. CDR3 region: CASSPQGANSDYTF. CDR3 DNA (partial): TGTGCCAGCAGCCCACAGGGGGCAAACTCC.

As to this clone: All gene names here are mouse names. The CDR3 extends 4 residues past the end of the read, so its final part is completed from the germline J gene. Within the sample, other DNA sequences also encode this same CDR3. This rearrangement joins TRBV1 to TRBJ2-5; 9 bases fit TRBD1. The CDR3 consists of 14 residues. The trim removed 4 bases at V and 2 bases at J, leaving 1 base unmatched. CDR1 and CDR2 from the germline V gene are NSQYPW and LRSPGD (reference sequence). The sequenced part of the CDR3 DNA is TGCACCTGCAGTGGACAGGGGGGCCAAGAC. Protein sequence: CTCSGQGGQD. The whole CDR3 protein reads CTCSGQGGQDTQYF.

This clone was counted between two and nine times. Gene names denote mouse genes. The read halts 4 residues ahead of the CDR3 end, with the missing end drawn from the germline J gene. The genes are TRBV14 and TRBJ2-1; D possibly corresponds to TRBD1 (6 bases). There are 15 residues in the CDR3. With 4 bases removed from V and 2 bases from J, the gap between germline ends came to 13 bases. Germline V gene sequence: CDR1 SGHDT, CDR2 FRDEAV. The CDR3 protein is CASSPYREDYAEQFF. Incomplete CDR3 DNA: TGTGCCAGCAGTCCTTACAGGGAGGACTATGCT.

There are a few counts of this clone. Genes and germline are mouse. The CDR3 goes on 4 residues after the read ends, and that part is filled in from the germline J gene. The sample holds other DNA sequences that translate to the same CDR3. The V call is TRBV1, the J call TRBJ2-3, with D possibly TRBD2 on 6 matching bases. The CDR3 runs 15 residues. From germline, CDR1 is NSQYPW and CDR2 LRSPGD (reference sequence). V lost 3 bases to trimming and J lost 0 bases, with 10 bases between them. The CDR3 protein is CTCSAGTSSAETLYF. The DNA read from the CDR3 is TGCACCTGCAGTGCCGGGACTTCTAGTGCAGAA.

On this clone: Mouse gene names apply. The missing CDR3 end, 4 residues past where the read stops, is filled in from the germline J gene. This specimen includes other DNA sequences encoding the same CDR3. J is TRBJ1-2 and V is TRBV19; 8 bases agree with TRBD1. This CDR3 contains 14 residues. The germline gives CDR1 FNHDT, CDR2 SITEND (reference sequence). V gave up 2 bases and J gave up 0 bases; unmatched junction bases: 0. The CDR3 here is CASSMTGANSDYTF. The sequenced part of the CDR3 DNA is TGTGCCAGCAGTATGACAGGGGCAAACTCC.

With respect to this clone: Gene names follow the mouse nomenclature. The CDR3: CASSLGQQNTGQLYF. CDR3 DNA (partial): TGTGCCAGCAGCCTCGGACAACAAAACACCGGG. The chain recombines TRBV5 with TRBJ2-2, with a tentative D call TRBD1 (5 bases). The CDR3 end is not reached by the read, which stops 4 residues before it; the germline J gene fills it in. CDR1 LGHNA and CDR2 YNLKQL come from the germline V gene (reference sequence). The CDR3 totals 15 residues. V was pared by 4 bases and J by 1 base, with 10 bases between.

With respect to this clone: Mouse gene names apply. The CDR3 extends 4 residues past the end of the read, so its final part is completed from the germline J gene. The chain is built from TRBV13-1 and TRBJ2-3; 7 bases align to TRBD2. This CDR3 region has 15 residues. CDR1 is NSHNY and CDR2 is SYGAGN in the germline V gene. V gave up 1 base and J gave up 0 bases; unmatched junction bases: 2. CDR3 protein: CASSDKLGSAETLYF. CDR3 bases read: TGTGCCAGCAGTGATAAACTGGGGAGTGCAGAA.

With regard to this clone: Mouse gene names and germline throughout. This CDR3 reads CASSQTGGAAETLYF. CDR3 DNA, as far as it was read: TGTGCCAGCAGCCAGACTGGGGGGGCGGCAGAA. The rearrangement uses TRBV4 and TRBJ2-3; 12 nucleotides agree with TRBD2. The read gets to within 4 residues of the CDR3 end, and the germline J gene fills in the rest. V was pared by 5 bases and J by 3 bases, with 3 bases of the junction left unmatched. The germline V gene has CDR1 LGHDT and CDR2 YNNKQL (reference sequence). CDR3 size: 15 residues.

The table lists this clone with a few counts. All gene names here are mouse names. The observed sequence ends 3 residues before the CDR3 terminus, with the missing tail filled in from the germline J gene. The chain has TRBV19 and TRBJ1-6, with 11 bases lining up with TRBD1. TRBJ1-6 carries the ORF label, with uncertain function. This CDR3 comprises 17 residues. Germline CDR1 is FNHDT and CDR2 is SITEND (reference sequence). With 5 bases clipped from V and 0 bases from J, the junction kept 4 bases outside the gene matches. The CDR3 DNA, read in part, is TGTGCCAGCAGCCGGGACAGGGGGAATTCCTATAATTCGCCC. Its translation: CASSRDRGNSYNSP. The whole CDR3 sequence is CASSRDRGNSYNSPLYF.

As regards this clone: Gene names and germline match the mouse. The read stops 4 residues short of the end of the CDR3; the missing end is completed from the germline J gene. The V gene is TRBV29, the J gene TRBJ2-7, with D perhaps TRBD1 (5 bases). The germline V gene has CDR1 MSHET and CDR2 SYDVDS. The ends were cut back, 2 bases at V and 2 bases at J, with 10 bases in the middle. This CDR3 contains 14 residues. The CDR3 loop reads CASSLAGFPYEQYF. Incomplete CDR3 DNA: TGTGCTAGCAGTTTAGCAGGGTTCCCCTAT.

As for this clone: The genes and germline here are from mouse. Incomplete CDR3 DNA: TGTGCCAGCAGACCCTCTGGGGGTCGGAAC. This sequence encodes CASRPSGGRN. The whole CDR3 protein reads CASRPSGGRNTLYF. The V and J genes are TRBV13-1 and TRBJ2-4; 7 bases are a match to TRBD2. The DNA ends 4 residues before the CDR3 does, and the rest of the CDR3 is filled in from the germline J gene. This CDR3 region has 14 residues. Germline loops: CDR1 NSHNY, CDR2 SYGAGN.

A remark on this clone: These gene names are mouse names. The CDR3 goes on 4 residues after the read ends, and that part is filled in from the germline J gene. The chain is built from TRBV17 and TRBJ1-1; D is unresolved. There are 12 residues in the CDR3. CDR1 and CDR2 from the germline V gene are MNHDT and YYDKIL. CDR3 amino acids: CASSRDKTEVFF. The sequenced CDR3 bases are TGTGCTAGCAGTAGAGACAAAACA.

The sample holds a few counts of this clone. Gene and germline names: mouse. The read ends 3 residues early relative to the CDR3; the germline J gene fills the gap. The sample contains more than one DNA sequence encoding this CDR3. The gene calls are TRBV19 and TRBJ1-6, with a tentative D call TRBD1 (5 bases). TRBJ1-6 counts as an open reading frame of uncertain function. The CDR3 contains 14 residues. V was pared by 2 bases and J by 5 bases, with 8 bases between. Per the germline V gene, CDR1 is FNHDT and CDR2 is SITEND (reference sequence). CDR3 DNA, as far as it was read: TGTGCCAGCAGTATCTGGGGGAATAATTCGCCC. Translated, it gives CASSIWGNNSP. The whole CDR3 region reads CASSIWGNNSPLYF.

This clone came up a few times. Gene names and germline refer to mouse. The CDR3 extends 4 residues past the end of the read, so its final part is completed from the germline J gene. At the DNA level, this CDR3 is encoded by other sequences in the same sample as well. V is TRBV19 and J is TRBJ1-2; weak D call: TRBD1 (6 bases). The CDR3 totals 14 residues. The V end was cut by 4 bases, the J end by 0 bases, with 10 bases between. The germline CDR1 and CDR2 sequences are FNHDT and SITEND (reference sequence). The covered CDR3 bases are TGTGCCAGCAGTCGGGACATTTCAAACTCC. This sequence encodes CASSRDISNS. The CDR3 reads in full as CASSRDISNSDYTF.

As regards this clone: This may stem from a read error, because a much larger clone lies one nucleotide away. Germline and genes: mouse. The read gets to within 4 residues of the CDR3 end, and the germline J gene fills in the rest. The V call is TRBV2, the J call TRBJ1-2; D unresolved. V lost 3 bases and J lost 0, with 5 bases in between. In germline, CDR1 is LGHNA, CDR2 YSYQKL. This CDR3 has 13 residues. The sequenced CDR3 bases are TGTGCCAGCAGCCATACAACAAACTCC. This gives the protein CASSHTTNS. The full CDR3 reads CASSHTTNSDYTF.